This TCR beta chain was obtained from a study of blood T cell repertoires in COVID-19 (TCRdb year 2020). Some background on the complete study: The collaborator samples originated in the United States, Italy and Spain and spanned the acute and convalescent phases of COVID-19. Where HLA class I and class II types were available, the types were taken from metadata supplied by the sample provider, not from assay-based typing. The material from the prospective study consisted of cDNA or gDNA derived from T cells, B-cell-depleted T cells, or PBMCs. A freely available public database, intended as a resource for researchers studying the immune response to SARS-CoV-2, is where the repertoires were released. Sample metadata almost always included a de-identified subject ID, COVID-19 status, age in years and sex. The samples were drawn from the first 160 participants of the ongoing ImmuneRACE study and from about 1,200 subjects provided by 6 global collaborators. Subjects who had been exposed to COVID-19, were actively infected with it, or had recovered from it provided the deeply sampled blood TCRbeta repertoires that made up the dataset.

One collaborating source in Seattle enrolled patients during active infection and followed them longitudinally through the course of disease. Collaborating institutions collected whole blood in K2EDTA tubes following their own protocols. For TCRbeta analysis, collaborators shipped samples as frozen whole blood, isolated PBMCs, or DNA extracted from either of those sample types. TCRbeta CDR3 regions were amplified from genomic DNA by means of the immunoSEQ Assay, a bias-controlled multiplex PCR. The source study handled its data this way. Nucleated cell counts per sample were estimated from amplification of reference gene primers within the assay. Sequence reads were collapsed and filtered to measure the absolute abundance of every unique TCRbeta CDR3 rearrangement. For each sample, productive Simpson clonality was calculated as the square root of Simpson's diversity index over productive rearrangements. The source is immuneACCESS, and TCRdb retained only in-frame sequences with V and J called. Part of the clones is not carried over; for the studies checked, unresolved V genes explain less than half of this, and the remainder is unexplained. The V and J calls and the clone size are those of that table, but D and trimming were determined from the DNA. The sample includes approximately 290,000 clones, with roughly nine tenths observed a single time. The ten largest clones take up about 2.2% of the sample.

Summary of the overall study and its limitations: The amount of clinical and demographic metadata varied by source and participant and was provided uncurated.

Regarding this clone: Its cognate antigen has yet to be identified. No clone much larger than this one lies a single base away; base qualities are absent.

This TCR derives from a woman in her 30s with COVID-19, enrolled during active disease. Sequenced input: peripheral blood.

The CDR3 reads as follows: CASSSGLAVEQYF. The nucleotide sequence is TGTGCCAGCAGTTCAGGACTAGCGGTCGAGCAGTACTTC. The rearranged segments are TRBV27 and TRBJ2-7; TRBD2 matches 10 bases in the middle. CDR1 is given as MNHEY and CDR2 as SMNVEV, both from the germline V gene (reference sequence). Trimming leaves V shorter by 4 bases and J shorter by 6 bases, with the junction holding 3 bases beyond the gene matches. The cysteine opens and the phenylalanine closes a CDR3 of 13 amino acids. Only the CDR3 DNA is retained, 39 bases long and in frame from the first base.